This TCR beta chain is drawn from a study of blood T cell repertoires in COVID-19. Clones were read by immunoSEQ multiplex PCR, and TCRdb kept only the in-frame ones, dropping some. The sample holds about 82,000 clones, 75% to 90% seen once. The study drew participants aged about 18 to 90 years from about two dozen US areas. Cohorts were based on clinical histories the participants reported. The receptor comes from a woman between 45 and 60 years old with acute COVID-19. Sequencing input: PBMCs or T cells enriched from blood (not recorded which).

The CDR3 sequence: CASSQAGGQGAAGNTIYF. The CDR3 nucleotides are TGTGCCAGCAGCCAAGCCGGGGGACAGGGGGCTGCTGGAAACACCATATATTTT. The chain couples TRBV3-1 (or the pseudogene TRBV3-2) to TRBJ1-3; TRBD1 matches 12 bases. The V gene end was trimmed by 1 base and the J gene end by 2 bases; junction bases not matched to a gene: 6. The CDR3 covers 18 residues. Germline lookup yields CDR1 LGHDT and CDR2 YNNKEL (reference sequence).